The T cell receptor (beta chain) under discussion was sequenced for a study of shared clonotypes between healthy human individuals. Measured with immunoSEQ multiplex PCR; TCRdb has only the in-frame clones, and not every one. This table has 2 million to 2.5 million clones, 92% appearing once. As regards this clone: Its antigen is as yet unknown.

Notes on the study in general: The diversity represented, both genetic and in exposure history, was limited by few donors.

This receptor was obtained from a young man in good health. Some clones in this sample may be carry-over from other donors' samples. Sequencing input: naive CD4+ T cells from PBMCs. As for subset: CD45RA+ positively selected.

The CDR3, as DNA: TGTGCCAGCAGCAAACCCCCCGGACCCAGCGGCAGCTCCTACGAGCAGTACTTC. Residues: CASSKPPGPSGSSYEQYF. The V gene is TRBV21-1, the J gene TRBJ2-7; the D call TRBD2 from the table was never checked on the DNA. TRBV21-1 is labeled a pseudogene. CDR3 length: 18 residues.